This TCR beta chain was documented in a study of blood T cell repertoires in COVID-19. Participants, about 18 to 90 years old, spanned under 30 US areas. Researchers sorted participants into cohorts using their self-reported clinical history. CDR1 is SGHRS and CDR2 is YFSETQ in the germline V gene. This CDR3 spans 15 amino acids. V lost 0 bases and J 4 bases, leaving 10 bases between the germline ends. Assay: immunoSEQ multiplex PCR; the TCRdb copy retains only in-frame clones and omits some. Of more than 300,000 clones detected, under 90% appear once; the ten largest clones hold about 4%. The J gene is TRBJ1-4, the V gene TRBV5-1, with D unclear. The clonotype originates from a man younger than 40 who had recovered from COVID-19. The sample comprised PBMCs or T cells enriched from blood (not recorded which). The CDR3 is CASSLGSVINEKLFF. The CDR3 DNA reads as TGCGCCAGCAGCTTGGGGTCAGTGATTAATGAAAAACTGTTTTTT.